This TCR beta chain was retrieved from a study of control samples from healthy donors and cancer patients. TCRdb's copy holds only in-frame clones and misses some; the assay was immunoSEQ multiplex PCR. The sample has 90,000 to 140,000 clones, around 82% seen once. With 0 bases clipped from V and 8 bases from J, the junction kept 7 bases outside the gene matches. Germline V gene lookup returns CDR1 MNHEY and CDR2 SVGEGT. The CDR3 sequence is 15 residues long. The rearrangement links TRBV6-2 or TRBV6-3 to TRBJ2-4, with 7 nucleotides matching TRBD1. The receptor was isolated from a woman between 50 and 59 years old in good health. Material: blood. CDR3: CASSYSPGGSDIQYF. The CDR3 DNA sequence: TGTGCCAGCAGTTACTCGCCAGGGGGATCTGACATTCAGTACTTC.